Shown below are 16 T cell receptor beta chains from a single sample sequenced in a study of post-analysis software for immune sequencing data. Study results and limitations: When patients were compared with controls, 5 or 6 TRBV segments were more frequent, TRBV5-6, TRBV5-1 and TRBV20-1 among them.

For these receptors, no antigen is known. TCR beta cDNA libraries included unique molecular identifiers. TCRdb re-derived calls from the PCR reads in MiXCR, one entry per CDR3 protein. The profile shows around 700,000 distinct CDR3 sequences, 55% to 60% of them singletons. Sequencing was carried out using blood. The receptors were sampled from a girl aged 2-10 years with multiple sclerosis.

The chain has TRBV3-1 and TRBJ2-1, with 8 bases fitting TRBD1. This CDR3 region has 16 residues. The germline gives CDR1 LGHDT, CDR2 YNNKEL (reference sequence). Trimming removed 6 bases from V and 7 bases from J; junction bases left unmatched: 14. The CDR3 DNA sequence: TGTGCCAGCAGTCAGATGGCCACAGGGGGGCTTAATGAGCAGTTCTTC. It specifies CASSQMATGGLNEQFF.

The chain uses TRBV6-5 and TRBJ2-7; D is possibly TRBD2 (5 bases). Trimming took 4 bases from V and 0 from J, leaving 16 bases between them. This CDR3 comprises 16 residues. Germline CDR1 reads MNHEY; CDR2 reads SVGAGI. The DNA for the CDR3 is TGTGCCAGCAGTTCCCTACGCCAGCGGAGCTCCTACGAGCAGTACTTC. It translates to CASSSLRQRSSYEQYF.

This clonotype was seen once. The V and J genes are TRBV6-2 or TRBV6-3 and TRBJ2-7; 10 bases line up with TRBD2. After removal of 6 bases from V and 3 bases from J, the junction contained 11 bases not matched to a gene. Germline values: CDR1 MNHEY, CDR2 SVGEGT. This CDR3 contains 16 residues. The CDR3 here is CASSFLGLAAGYEQYF. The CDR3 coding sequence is TGTGCCAGCAGCTTTCTTGGACTAGCGGCGGGCTACGAGCAGTACTTC.

The CDR3 sequence is CSARGDYNEQFF. CDR3 sequence (DNA): TGCAGTGCGCGGGGTGACTACAATGAGCAGTTCTTC. J is TRBJ2-1 and V is TRBV20-1; tentatively, D is TRBD2 (6 bases). Germline V CDR1 and CDR2: DFQATT, SNEGSKA (reference sequence). Trimming shortened V by 6 bases and J by 3 bases, and 9 bases separated the two germline ends. The CDR3 totals 12 residues.

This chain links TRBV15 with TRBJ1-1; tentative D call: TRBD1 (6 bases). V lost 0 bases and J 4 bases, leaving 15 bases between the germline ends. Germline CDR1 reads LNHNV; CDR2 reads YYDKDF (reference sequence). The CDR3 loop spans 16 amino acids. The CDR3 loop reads CATSRDRGVGGTEAFF. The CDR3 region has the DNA TGTGCCACCAGCAGAGATAGGGGGGTGGGGGGCACTGAAGCTTTCTTT.

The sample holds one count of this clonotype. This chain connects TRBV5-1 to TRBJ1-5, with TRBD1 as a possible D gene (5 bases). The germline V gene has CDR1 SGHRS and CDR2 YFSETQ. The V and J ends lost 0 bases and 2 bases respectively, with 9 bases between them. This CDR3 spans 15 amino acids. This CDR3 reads CASSLGDGGNQPQHF. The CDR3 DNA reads TGCGCCAGCAGCTTGGGGGACGGGGGCAATCAGCCCCAGCATTTT.

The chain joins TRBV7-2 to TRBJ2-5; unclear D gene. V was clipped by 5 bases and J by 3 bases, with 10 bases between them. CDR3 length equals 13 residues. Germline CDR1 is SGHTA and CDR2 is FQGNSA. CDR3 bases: TGTGCCAGCAGCCCCGGAGTAAAAGAGACCCAGTACTTC. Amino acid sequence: CASSPGVKETQYF.

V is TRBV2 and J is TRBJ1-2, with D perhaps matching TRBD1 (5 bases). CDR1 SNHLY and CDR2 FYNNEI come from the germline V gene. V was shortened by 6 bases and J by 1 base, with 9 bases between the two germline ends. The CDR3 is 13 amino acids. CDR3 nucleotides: TGTGCCAGCAGGGACACCTTTAACTATGGCTACACCTTC. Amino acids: CASRDTFNYGYTF.

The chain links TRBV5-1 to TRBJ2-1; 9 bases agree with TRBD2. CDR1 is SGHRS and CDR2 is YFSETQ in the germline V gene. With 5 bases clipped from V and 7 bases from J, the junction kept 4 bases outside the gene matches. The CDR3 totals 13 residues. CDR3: CASRAGGLNEQFF. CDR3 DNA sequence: TGCGCCAGCAGGGCGGGAGGGCTTAATGAGCAGTTCTTC.

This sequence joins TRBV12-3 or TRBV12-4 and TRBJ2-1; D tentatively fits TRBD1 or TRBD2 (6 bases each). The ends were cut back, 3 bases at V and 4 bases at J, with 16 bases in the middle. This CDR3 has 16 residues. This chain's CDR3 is CASSLQGQTRYNEQFF. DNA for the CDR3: TGTGCCAGCAGTTTGCAGGGGCAGACTAGGTACAATGAGCAGTTCTTC.

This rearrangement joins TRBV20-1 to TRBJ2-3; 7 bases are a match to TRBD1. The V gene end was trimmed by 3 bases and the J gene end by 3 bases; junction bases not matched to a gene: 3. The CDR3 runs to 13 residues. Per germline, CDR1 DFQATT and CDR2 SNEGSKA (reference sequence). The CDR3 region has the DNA TGCAGTGCTAGGGCACAGGGGACAGATACGCAGTATTTT. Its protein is CSARAQGTDTQYF.

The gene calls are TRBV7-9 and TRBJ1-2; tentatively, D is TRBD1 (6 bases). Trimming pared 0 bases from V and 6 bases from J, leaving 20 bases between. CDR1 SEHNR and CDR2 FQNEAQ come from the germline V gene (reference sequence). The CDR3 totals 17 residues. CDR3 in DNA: TGTGCCAGCAGCTTAGCGCTCACGGGGGGCGCATTCGATGGCTACACCTTC. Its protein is CASSLALTGGAFDGYTF.

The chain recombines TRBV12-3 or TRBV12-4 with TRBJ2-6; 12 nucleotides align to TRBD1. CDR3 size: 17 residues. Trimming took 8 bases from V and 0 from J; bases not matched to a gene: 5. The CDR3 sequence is CASGTGGPSSGANVLTF. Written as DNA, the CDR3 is TGTGCCAGCGGGACAGGGGGCCCCAGCTCTGGGGCCAACGTCCTGACTTTC.

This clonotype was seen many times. For the CDR3, the DNA is TGTGCCAGCAGTTCTAGGGGCGATGAGCAGTTCTTC. Encoded protein: CASSSRGDEQFF. This chain uses TRBV7-9 with TRBJ2-1; weak D call: TRBD1 (5 bases). V gave up 6 bases and J gave up 8 bases, with 11 bases separating them. Germline V gene sequence: CDR1 SEHNR, CDR2 FQNEAQ (reference sequence). The CDR3 is made up of 12 amino acids.

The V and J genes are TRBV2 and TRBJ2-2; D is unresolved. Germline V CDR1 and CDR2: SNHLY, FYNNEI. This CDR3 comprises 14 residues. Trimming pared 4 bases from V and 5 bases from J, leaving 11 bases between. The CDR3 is CASSGDISTGELFF. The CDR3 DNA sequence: TGTGCCAGCAGTGGTGACATAAGTACCGGGGAGCTGTTTTTT.

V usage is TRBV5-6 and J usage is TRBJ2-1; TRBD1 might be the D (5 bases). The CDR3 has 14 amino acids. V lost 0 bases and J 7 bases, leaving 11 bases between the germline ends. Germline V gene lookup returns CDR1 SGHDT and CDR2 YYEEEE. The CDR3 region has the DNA TGTGCCAGCAGCTTGGTGGGGCGGCATAATGAGCAGTTCTTC. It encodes CASSLVGRHNEQFF.